Each of the 6 T cell receptor beta chains below was sequenced from the same sample in a study of cytomegalovirus exposure and HLA in healthy donors. It was with 60 Vbeta and 13 Jbeta primers that the PCR ran. The protocol was immunoSEQ multiplex PCR, while the TCRdb copy is restricted to in-frame clones and leaves out a portion. This table has fewer than 150,000 clones, nearly 80% appearing once. Sequenced sample: PBMCs. Source of these receptors: a man aged 25 to 45 in good health and CMV-seronegative.

The chain carries TRBV7-2 and TRBJ1-2; 7 bases are shared with TRBD1. There are 14 residues in the CDR3. Unmatched junction bases numbered 4, after V lost 2 bases and J lost 4 bases. In germline, CDR1 is SGHTA, CDR2 FQGNSA. CDR3 residues: CASSLLGGSYGYTF. The CDR3 DNA reads TGTGCCAGCAGCTTACTAGGGGGCAGCTATGGCTACACCTTC.

On this clone: A read error may produce the germline difference seen at one junction end. V gene TRBV6-1 combines with J gene TRBJ2-7; 8 positions match TRBD2. Germline-derived CDR1 and CDR2 are MNHNS and SASEGT. There are 15 residues in the CDR3. In DNA form, the CDR3 reads TGTGCCAGCAGTGAAAGAAGCGGGAGTCTCCCCTCCCTCTTTTTC. Translated: CASSERSGSLPSLFF.

V and J are TRBV2 and TRBJ2-5; maybe TRBD2 (5 bases). Between the trimmed V and J ends, which lost 8 bases and 4 bases, there was a span of 17 bases. The CDR3 covers 14 residues. CDR1 SNHLY and CDR2 FYNNEI come from the germline V gene. DNA of the CDR3: TGTGCCAGCCGACGGCTACTGAGGGCAGAGACCCAGTACTTC. It is translated as CASRRLLRAETQYF.

The V and J genes are TRBV5-4 and TRBJ2-5; D possibly corresponds to TRBD1 (5 bases). The CDR3 length is 15 residues. V was shortened by 4 bases and J by 2 bases, with 15 bases between the two germline ends. Germline values: CDR1 SGHNT, CDR2 YYREEE (reference sequence). CDR3 bases: TGTGCCAGCAGCCCGTCCACAGGAGTTCAAGAGACCCAGTACTTC. This translates into CASSPSTGVQETQYF.

The chain couples TRBV9 to TRBJ1-2; no firm D call. V was pared by 0 bases and J by 2 bases, with 5 bases between. Germline CDR1 is SGDLS and CDR2 is YYNGEE. The CDR3 extends over 13 amino acids. The CDR3 protein is CASSVEQNYGYTF. Here the CDR3 DNA reads TGTGCCAGCAGCGTAGAACAGAACTATGGCTACACCTTC.

The chain couples TRBV5-8 to TRBJ1-5; possible D gene TRBD1, 6 bases. Germline V gives CDR1 SGHTS, CDR2 YDEGEE. The V end was cut by 1 base, the J end by 6 bases, with 11 bases between. This CDR3 spans 14 amino acids. This chain's CDR3 is CASSLYGRGQPQHF. CDR3 nucleotide sequence: TGTGCCAGCAGCTTGTACGGCAGGGGTCAGCCCCAGCATTTT.